The rows below give T cell receptor beta chains drawn from one sample of a study of early T cells in non-severe SARS-CoV-2 infection. TCRdb redid the calling of the 5' RACE reads with MiXCR, one entry per CDR3 protein. The table includes around 70,000 distinct CDR3 sequences, approximately 9.2% detected once. What was sequenced was whole blood. All receptors derive from an adult who was a healthcare worker with PCR-confirmed SARS-CoV-2 infection or an uninfected control (not recorded which). The CDR3 runs from the conserved cysteine through the conserved F or W. D genes are given only for firm matches. Clone size, where shown, is once, few, many, or a class for clones that have expanded.

>TRBJ2-7|NA|few|TRBV12-3/TRBV12-4
CASSLAPYEQYF
TGTGCCAGCAGTTTAGCTCCCTACGAGCAGTACTTC
>TRBJ2-7|NA|medium-sized|TRBV7-3
CASSLNPQGSEQYF
TGTGCCAGCAGCTTAAATCCCCAGGGTAGCGAGCAGTACTTC
>TRBJ2-7|NA|NA|TRBV29-1
CSVVQGAYEQYF
TGCAGCGTTGTCCAGGGCGCCTACGAGCAGTACTTC
>TRBJ2-7|TRBD2|NA|TRBV18
CASSPGSGRNEQYF
TGTGCCAGCTCACCGGGTAGCGGGAGGAACGAGCAGTACTTC
>TRBJ2-7|TRBD1|NA|TRBV2
CASSGRDRSYEQYF
TGTGCCAGCAGCGGCCGGGACAGGTCCTACGAGCAGTACTTC
>TRBJ2-1|TRBD2|NA|TRBV7-9
CASSEITGTRNEQFF
TGTGCCAGCAGCGAGATCACCGGGACTAGAAATGAGCAGTTCTTC
>TRBJ2-1|NA|NA|TRBV7-9
CASSFGRDSYNEQFF
TGTGCCAGCAGCTTTGGCAGGGACTCCTACAATGAGCAGTTCTTC
>TRBJ1-4|NA|NA|TRBV12-3/TRBV12-4
CASSLDSRGEKLFF
TGTGCCAGCAGTTTAGACTCTCGGGGTGAAAAACTGTTTTTT
>TRBJ2-5|TRBD2|NA|TRBV12-3/TRBV12-4
CASSSAIAGETQYF
TGTGCCAGCAGTTCGGCAATAGCGGGAGAGACCCAGTACTTC
>TRBJ2-3|NA|many|TRBV20-1
CSARVAIAMERSTDTQYF
TGCAGTGCTAGGGTTGCGATTGCGATGGAGCGGAGCACAGATACGCAGTATTTT
>TRBJ2-3|NA|many|TRBV11-3
CASSLHTDTQYF
TGTGCCAGCAGCTTACACACAGATACGCAGTATTTT
>TRBJ1-2|TRBD1|many|TRBV6-6
CASREQGAYGYTF
TGTGCCAGCCGTGAACAGGGGGCATATGGCTACACCTTC
>TRBJ2-2|TRBD2|many|TRBV2
CASRGRGWNTGELFF
TGTGCCAGCCGGGGGAGGGGATGGAACACCGGGGAGCTGTTTTTT
>TRBJ1-5|NA|many|TRBV7-2
CASSFQGGINQPQHF
TGTGCCAGCAGCTTTCAAGGGGGGATCAATCAGCCCCAGCATTTT
>TRBJ2-2|TRBD2|NA|TRBV29-1
CSVQGTSVSGELFF
TGCAGCGTTCAGGGGACTAGCGTAAGCGGGGAGCTGTTTTTT
>TRBJ2-7|NA|NA|TRBV20-1
CSAHGTPYEQYF
TGCAGTGCTCACGGGACACCTTACGAGCAGTACTTC
>TRBJ1-5|NA|many|TRBV29-1
CSVGGSQSNQPQHF
TGCAGCGTGGGGGGCTCCCAAAGCAATCAGCCCCAGCATTTT
>TRBJ2-3|NA|many|TRBV7-8
CASSLGDSTDTQYF
TGTGCCAGCAGCTTAGGAGACAGCACAGATACGCAGTATTTT
>TRBJ2-1|TRBD2|NA|TRBV6-2/TRBV6-3
CASSQRDPRNEQFF
TGTGCCAGCAGCCAGCGGGACCCTAGGAATGAGCAGTTCTTC
>TRBJ2-5|NA|many|TRBV20-1
CSAYNDTQETQYF
TGCAGTGCTTACAACGATACTCAAGAGACCCAGTACTTC
>TRBJ2-1|NA|NA|TRBV12-3/TRBV12-4
CASRWTEDEQFF
TGTGCCAGCCGCTGGACTGAGGATGAGCAGTTCTTC
>TRBJ2-3|NA|NA|TRBV19
CASSRLTSTDTQYF
TGTGCCAGTAGTCGATTGACTAGCACAGATACGCAGTATTTT
>TRBJ2-1|TRBD1|NA|TRBV18
CASSPSGQGKNEQFF
TGTGCCAGCTCACCCTCCGGACAGGGGAAAAATGAGCAGTTCTTC
>TRBJ2-5|TRBD2|many|TRBV7-2
CASSSAGGSQETQYF
TGTGCCAGCAGCTCAGCGGGGGGGTCCCAAGAGACCCAGTACTTC
>TRBJ2-3|NA|NA|TRBV7-2
CASRWDRTDTQYF
TGTGCCAGCAGATGGGACCGCACAGATACGCAGTATTTT
>TRBJ1-5|TRBD1|few|TRBV7-2
CASSLAGQINQPQHF
TGTGCCAGCAGCTTAGCGGGACAGATCAATCAGCCCCAGCATTTT
>TRBJ2-3|NA|few|TRBV7-9
CASSLSTDTQYF
TGTGCCAGCAGCTTGTCCACAGATACGCAGTATTTT
>TRBJ2-5|NA|NA|TRBV20-1
CSAPLAWETQYF
TGCAGTGCCCCACTAGCCTGGGAGACCCAGTACTTC
>TRBJ2-5|TRBD2|many|TRBV7-2
CASSLVRGSQETQYF
TGTGCCAGCAGCTTAGTCCGCGGGAGCCAAGAGACCCAGTACTTC
>TRBJ2-1|TRBD2|many|TRBV29-1
CSVEGGASGNNEQFF
TGCAGCGTTGAAGGAGGGGCTAGCGGGAACAATGAGCAGTTCTTC
>TRBJ2-3|TRBD2|NA|TRBV5-1
CASGAGTNGTDTQYF
TGCGCCAGCGGGGCCGGGACTAACGGCACAGATACGCAGTATTTT
>TRBJ2-7|NA|few|TRBV21-1
CASSKRDGYEQYF
TGTGCCAGCAGCAAACGGGACGGGTACGAGCAGTACTTC
>TRBJ1-4|NA|NA|TRBV20-1
CSARGWGTGIATNEKLFF
TGCAGTGCTAGAGGATGGGGGACGGGGATTGCAACTAATGAAAAACTGTTTTTT
>TRBJ2-2|NA|few|TRBV7-3
CASSPRVVLGELFF
TGTGCCAGCAGCCCCCGGGTGGTCCTGGGGGAGCTGTTTTTT
>TRBJ2-5|TRBD1|many|TRBV29-1
CSIRDRPGSQETQYF
TGCAGCATACGGGACAGGCCAGGCTCTCAAGAGACCCAGTACTTC
>TRBJ2-3|TRBD1|NA|TRBV12-5
CASGSGQGGVPDTQYF
TGTGCTAGTGGCTCCGGACAGGGTGGGGTCCCAGATACGCAGTATTTT
>TRBJ1-4|TRBD1|few|TRBV20-1
CSARASGQGKLFF
TGCAGTGCTAGAGCCTCGGGACAGGGGAAACTGTTTTTT
>TRBJ2-7|TRBD1|many|TRBV20-1
CSARDPKGQGAEQYF
TGCAGTGCTAGAGATCCCAAGGGACAGGGGGCAGAGCAGTACTTC
>TRBJ2-7|TRBD2|few|TRBV2
CASRRTSRYEQYF
TGTGCCAGCCGCCGGACTAGCCGCTACGAGCAGTACTTC
>TRBJ1-1|NA|few|TRBV12-5
CASGAGGLNTEAFF
TGTGCTAGTGGTGCGGGAGGGCTGAACACTGAAGCTTTCTTT
>TRBJ2-3|NA|NA|TRBV24-1
CATSDSRRDTDTQYF
TGTGCCACCAGTGATTCTAGACGGGACACAGATACGCAGTATTTT
>TRBJ2-6|NA|NA|TRBV19
CASSISDSGANVLTF
TGTGCCAGTAGTATTTCAGACTCTGGGGCCAACGTCCTGACTTTC
>TRBJ2-1|TRBD1|many|TRBV5-1
CASSPGQGTYNEQFF
TGCGCCAGCAGCCCGGGACAGGGCACCTACAATGAGCAGTTCTTC
>TRBJ1-1|TRBD1|NA|TRBV6-2/TRBV6-3
CASRTGRMNTEAFF
TGTGCCAGCAGGACAGGGCGCATGAACACTGAAGCTTTCTTT
>TRBJ2-1|TRBD2|many|TRBV3-1
CASSQYGRSPYNEQFF
TGTGCCAGCAGCCAATACGGGAGGAGTCCCTACAATGAGCAGTTCTTC